This T cell receptor (beta chain) was sequenced for a study of cytomegalovirus exposure and HLA in healthy donors. Amplification used 60 Vbeta primers and 13 Jbeta primers. Some clones are missing from TCRdb's copy, which holds only in-frame ones; the method was immunoSEQ multiplex PCR. The table includes around 100,000 clones, under 80% detected once. Sequenced: PBMCs. The receptor was derived from a middle-aged man in good health and CMV-seronegative.

The CDR3 DNA reads as TGTGCCAGCAGCCAGGGACAGGGAGGGACCTACGAGCAGTACTTC. As protein: CASSQGQGGTYEQYF. The chain recombines TRBV4-2 with TRBJ2-7; 9 bases are a match to TRBD1. V shed 3 bases and J 2 bases; nucleotides not matched to a gene: 5. The CDR3 length is 15 residues. CDR1 is LGHNA, CDR2 YNFKEQ, per germline.